Listed below are T cell receptor beta chains from one sample, sequenced in a study of blood T cell repertoires in COVID-19. Using immunoSEQ multiplex PCR, the repertoire was profiled, and TCRdb retains in-frame clones only, with some absent. This sample has 150,000 or so clones; about 89% occur once, and the top ten carry less than 0.6%. The source material was peripheral blood. The receptors originated from a man in his fifties or sixties with acute or convalescent COVID-19. CDR3s include the opening cysteine and the closing phenylalanine or tryptophan. A D gene is named only where the DNA matches it firmly. The size field is filled for only some rows; it gives once, few, many or a size class.

. TRBJ2-7 TRBV21-1 . CASSTAPGHLPYEQYF TGTGCCAGCAGCACCGCGCCGGGACATCTTCCCTACGAGCAGTACTTC
. TRBJ1-2 TRBV18 . CASSPGAGAHRGYTF TGTGCCAGCTCACCAGGCGCAGGGGCACACCGAGGCTACACCTTC
. TRBJ2-7 TRBV6-2/TRBV6-3 . CASSLMRAEEQYF TGTGCCAGCAGTTTGATGAGGGCGGAAGAGCAGTACTTC
once TRBJ2-1 TRBV25-1 . CASSEWRVSSYNEQFF TGTGCCAGCAGTGAATGGCGGGTCAGCTCCTACAATGAGCAGTTCTTC
. TRBJ2-1 TRBV28 TRBD2 CASTPGLAGGRPNEQFF TGTGCCAGCACCCCCGGACTAGCGGGAGGGCGGCCTAATGAGCAGTTCTTC
. TRBJ1-5 TRBV7-6 . CASSLAPGRSNQPQHF TGTGCCAGCAGCTTAGCCCCGGGTCGGAGCAATCAGCCCCAGCATTTT
few TRBJ1-5 TRBV20-1 . CSASSPNQPQHF TGCAGTGCCAGTTCCCCGAATCAGCCCCAGCATTTT
. TRBJ2-7 TRBV28 . CASSPPRADRSDYEQYF TGTGCCAGCAGTCCCCCCCGGGCCGACAGGTCCGACTACGAGCAGTACTTC
. TRBJ2-6 TRBV6-1 . CASSEILEANVLTF TGTGCCAGCAGTGAGATCTTAGAAGCCAACGTCCTGACTTTC
. TRBJ2-5 TRBV12-5 . CASGPGGRGETQYF TGTGCTAGTGGTCCCGGGGGGCGGGGAGAGACCCAGTACTTC
once TRBJ1-1 TRBV11-2 . CASSLRAGGTEAFF TGTGCCAGCAGCTTGAGGGCCGGGGGCACTGAAGCTTTCTTT
. TRBJ2-6 TRBV28 . CASTSGGSGANVLTF TGTGCCAGCACCTCTGGAGGTTCCGGGGCCAACGTCCTGACTTTC
. TRBJ1-3 TRBV18 . CASSAGFLAGNTIYF TGTGCCAGCTCGGCCGGGTTTTTGGCTGGAAACACCATATATTTT
. TRBJ1-6 TRBV28 . CASRGGNSPLHF TGTGCCAGCAGAGGGGGAAATTCACCCCTCCACTTT
. TRBJ1-3 TRBV24-1 . CATSGFPTGSGNTIYF TGTGCCACCAGTGGGTTTCCAACGGGATCTGGAAACACCATATATTTT
. TRBJ2-1 TRBV19 . CASRRDSYNEQFF TGTGCCAGTAGACGGGATTCCTACAATGAGCAGTTCTTC
. TRBJ2-1 TRBV4-3 . CASSQGTTSYNEQFF TGCGCCAGCAGCCAAGGTACGACTTCCTACAATGAGCAGTTCTTC
. TRBJ1-4 TRBV24-1 TRBD1 CATGAGTGAPWEEKLFF TGTGCCACAGGCGCCGGGACAGGGGCACCGTGGGAGGAAAAACTGTTTTTT
. TRBJ2-1 TRBV6-5 . CASSYSRRPNNEQFF TGTGCCAGCAGTTACAGTCGGAGGCCAAACAATGAGCAGTTCTTC
. TRBJ1-4 TRBV9 . CASSATGKKLFF TGTGCCAGCAGCGCAACAGGGAAAAAACTGTTTTTT
. TRBJ2-5 TRBV3-1/TRBV3-2 TRBD2 CASSHWGGAGETQYF TGTGCCAGCAGCCATTGGGGAGGGGCCGGGGAGACCCAGTACTTC
. TRBJ2-5 TRBV9 . CASSVVPESETQYF TGTGCCAGCAGCGTAGTCCCAGAATCAGAGACCCAGTACTTC
. TRBJ2-7 TRBV13 TRBD2 CASSFWGAGGDEQYF TGTGCCAGCAGCTTTTGGGGAGCGGGAGGGGACGAGCAGTACTTC
. TRBJ2-2 TRBV10-3 TRBD1 CAISESTGGGFGELFF TGTGCCATCAGTGAGTCGACAGGGGGAGGTTTCGGGGAGCTGTTTTTT
. TRBJ2-1 TRBV27 . CASSPSGGSSYNEQFF TGTGCCAGCAGTCCCTCTGGGGGGAGCTCCTACAATGAGCAGTTCTTC
. TRBJ1-1 TRBV9 TRBD1 CASSNQGAGNTEAFF TGTGCCAGCAGTAACCAGGGGGCCGGGAACACTGAAGCTTTCTTT
. TRBJ2-1 TRBV7-2 . CASSGGGVYNEQFF TGTGCCAGCAGCGGGGGGGGCGTTTACAATGAGCAGTTCTTC
. TRBJ1-4 TRBV7-9 . CASSKDIVTNEKLFF TGTGCCAGCAGCAAAGACATTGTAACTAATGAAAAACTGTTTTTT
. TRBJ2-3 TRBV28 . CASSFSRSGTDTQYF TGTGCCAGCAGTTTTAGTCGAAGCGGCACAGATACGCAGTATTTT
. TRBJ1-1 TRBV5-1 . CASSLGRVGNTEAFF TGCGCCAGCAGCTTGGGGAGGGTTGGGAACACTGAAGCTTTCTTT
. TRBJ2-3 TRBV30 TRBD2 CAWSLAGELDTQYF TGTGCCTGGAGTCTAGCGGGGGAACTAGATACGCAGTATTTT
once TRBJ2-5 TRBV25-1 TRBD2 CASSLGLAGFDTQYF TGTGCCAGCAGCCTCGGACTAGCCGGATTTGACACCCAGTACTTC
. TRBJ2-7 TRBV5-1 . CASSLTGWEYEQYF TGCGCCAGCAGCTTGACAGGGTGGGAATACGAGCAGTACTTC
. TRBJ1-5 TRBV28 . CASSRDQPQHF TGTGCCAGCAGTCGAGATCAGCCCCAGCATTTT
once TRBJ1-3 TRBV6-5 . CASSYSTAGNTIYF TGTGCCAGCAGTTACTCGACAGCAGGAAACACCATATATTTT
. TRBJ2-5 TRBV9 TRBD2 CASSVGTSGVETQYF TGTGCCAGCAGCGTAGGAACTAGCGGGGTGGAGACCCAGTACTTC
. TRBJ2-7 TRBV6-4 TRBD2 CASSSSTSGRSEQYF TGTGCCAGCAGCAGTAGCACTAGCGGGAGGAGCGAGCAGTACTTC
. TRBJ2-2 TRBV10-3 . CAISESPGTGELFF TGTGCCATCAGTGAGTCTCCCGGCACCGGGGAGCTGTTTTTT
once TRBJ2-1 TRBV18 TRBD2 CASSPRGIAGGNEQFF TGTGCCAGCTCACCAAGGGGAATAGCGGGAGGCAATGAGCAGTTCTTC
. TRBJ2-5 TRBV29-1 . CSVGDRVQETQYF TGCAGCGTCGGGGATCGGGTTCAAGAGACCCAGTACTTC